This passage covers 4 T cell receptor beta chains from one sample sequenced in a study of T cells in Graves' hyperthyroidism and ophthalmopathy. RNA transcripts served as the template for amplifying TCR beta CDR3 regions. HTBI primers were the set used in a first-round RT-PCR of the TCR CDR3. TCRdb redid the calling of the multiplex PCR reads with MiXCR, one entry per CDR3 protein. Among fewer than 900,000 distinct CDR3 sequences listed, about 19% were seen once. Sequenced: blood. These receptors all come from a woman in her forties or fifties with Graves' hyperthyroidism that later progressed to Graves' ophthalmopathy.

This clonotype was recorded a few times. The chain has TRBV7-8 and TRBJ2-5, with a possible D match to TRBD2 (7 bases). V was pared by 5 bases and J by 4 bases, with 14 bases between. The CDR3 sequence is 14 residues long. Germline V lookup: CDR1 SGHVS, CDR2 FQNEAQ. CDR3 in amino acids: CASSLKGGPETQYF. DNA of the CDR3: TGTGCCAGCAGCCTAAAGGGGGGGCCAGAGACCCAGTACTTC.

This clonotype occurred many times. The rearrangement uses TRBV11-3 and TRBJ2-2, with TRBD1 as a possible D gene (6 bases). CDR3 length equals 15 residues. V shed 4 bases and J shed 8 bases, with 17 bases lying between them. The germline gives CDR1 SGHNT, CDR2 YENEEA. The DNA for the CDR3 is TGTGCCAGCAGCTCCTCCGGGACAAGGGTGGGGGAGCTGTTTTTT. Encoded protein: CASSSSGTRVGELFF.

This clonotype was observed at least ten times. This chain connects TRBV20-1 to TRBJ1-5, with TRBD1 matching 8 bases. The CDR3 spans 13 residues. Germline CDR1 and CDR2: DFQATT and SNEGSKA (reference sequence). After removal of 6 bases from V and 5 bases from J, the junction contained 6 bases not matched to a gene. The CDR3 reads CSAKRTGYQPQHF. CDR3 sequence (DNA): TGCAGTGCAAAGAGGACAGGGTATCAGCCCCAGCATTTT.

This clonotype was detected only a few times. J is TRBJ1-1 and V is TRBV19; 8 nucleotides agree with TRBD1. The junction had 4 bases not matched to a gene; V was cut back by 7 bases and J by 3 bases. CDR1 and CDR2 (germline): LNHDA, SQIVND (reference sequence). The CDR3 is made up of 13 amino acids. CDR3 bases: TGTGCCAGTACCAAGGACAGGGACACTGAAGCTTTCTTT. It is translated as CASTKDRDTEAFF.